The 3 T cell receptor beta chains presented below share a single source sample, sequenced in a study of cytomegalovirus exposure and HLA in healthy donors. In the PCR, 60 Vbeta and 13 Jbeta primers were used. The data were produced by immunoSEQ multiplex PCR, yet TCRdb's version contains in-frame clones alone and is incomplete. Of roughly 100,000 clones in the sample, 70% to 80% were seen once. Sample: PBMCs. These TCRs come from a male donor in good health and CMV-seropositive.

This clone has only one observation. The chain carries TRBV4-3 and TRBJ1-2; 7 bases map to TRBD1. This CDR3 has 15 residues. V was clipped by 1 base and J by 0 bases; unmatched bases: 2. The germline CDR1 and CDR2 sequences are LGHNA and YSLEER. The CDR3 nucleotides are TGCGCCAGCAGCCAAGGACAGGGTACTAACTATGGCTACACCTTC. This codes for CASSQGQGTNYGYTF.

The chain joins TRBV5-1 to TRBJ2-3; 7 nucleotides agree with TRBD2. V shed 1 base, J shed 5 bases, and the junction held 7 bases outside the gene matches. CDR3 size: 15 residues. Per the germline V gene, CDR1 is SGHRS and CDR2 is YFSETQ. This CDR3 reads CASSLPTSDQDTQYF. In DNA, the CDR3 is TGCGCCAGCAGCTTGCCTACTAGCGACCAAGATACGCAGTATTTT.

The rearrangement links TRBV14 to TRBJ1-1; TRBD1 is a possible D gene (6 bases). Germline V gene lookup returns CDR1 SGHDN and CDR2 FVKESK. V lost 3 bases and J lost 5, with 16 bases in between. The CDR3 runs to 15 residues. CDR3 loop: CASSQTGHLRTEAFF. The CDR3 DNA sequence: TGTGCCAGCAGCCAGACGGGACACCTCAGGACTGAAGCTTTCTTT.